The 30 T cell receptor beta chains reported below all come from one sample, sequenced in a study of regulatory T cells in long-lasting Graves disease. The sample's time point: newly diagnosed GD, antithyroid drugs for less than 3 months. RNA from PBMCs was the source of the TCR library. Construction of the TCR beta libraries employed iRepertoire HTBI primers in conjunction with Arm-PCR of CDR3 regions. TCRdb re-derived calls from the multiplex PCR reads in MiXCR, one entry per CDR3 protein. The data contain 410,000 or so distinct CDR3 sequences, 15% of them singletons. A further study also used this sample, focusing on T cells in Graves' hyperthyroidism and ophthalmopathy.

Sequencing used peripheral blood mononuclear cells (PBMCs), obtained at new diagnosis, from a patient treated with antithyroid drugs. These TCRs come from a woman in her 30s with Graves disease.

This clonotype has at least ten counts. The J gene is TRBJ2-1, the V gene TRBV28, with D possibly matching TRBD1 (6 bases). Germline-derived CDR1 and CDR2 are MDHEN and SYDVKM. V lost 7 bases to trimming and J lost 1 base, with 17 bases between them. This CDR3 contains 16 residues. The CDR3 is CASNTEQGWSYNEQFF. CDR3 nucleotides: TGTGCCAGCAACACCGAACAGGGCTGGTCCTACAATGAGCAGTTCTTC.

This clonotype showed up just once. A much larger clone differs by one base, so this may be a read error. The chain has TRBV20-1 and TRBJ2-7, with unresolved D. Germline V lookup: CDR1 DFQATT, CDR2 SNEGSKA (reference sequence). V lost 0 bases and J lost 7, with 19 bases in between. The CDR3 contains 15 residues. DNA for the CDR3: TGCAGTGCTAGAGATTGGCAGGAAACCTACAATGAGCAGTACTTC. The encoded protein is CSARDWQETYNEQYF.

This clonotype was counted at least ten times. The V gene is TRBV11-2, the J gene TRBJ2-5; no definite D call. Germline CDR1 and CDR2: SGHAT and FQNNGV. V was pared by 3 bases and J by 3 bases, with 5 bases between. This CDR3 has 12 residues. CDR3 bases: TGTGCCAGCAGCTTTGAGGAAGAGACCCAGTACTTC. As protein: CASSFEEETQYF. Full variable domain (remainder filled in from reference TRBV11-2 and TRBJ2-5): EAGVAQSPRYKIIEKRQSVAFWCNPISGHATLYWYQQILGQGPKLLIQFQNNGVVDDSQLPKDRFSAERLKGVDSTLKIQPAKLEDSAVYLCASSFEEETQYFGPGTRLLVL.

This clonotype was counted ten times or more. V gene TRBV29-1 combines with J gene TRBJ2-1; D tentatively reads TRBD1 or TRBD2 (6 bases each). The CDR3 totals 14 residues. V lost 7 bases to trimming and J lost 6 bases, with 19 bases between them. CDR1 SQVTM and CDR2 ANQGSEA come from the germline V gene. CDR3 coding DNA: TGCAGCGGGAGATCGGGGGCACAATCCAATGAGCAGTTCTTC. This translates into CSGRSGAQSNEQFF.

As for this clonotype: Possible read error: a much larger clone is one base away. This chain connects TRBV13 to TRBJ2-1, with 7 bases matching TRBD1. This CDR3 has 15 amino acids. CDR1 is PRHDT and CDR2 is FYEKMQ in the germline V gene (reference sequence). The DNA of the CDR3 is TGTGCCGGCAGCTCTCCCGACAGGGAACGCAATGAGCAGTTCTTC. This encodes CAGSSPDRERNEQFF.

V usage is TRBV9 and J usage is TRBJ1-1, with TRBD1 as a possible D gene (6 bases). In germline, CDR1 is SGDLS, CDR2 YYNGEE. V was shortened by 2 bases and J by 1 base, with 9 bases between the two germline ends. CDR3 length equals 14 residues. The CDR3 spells CASSVGTQNTEAFF. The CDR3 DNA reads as TGTGCCAGCAGCGTCGGGACACAGAACACTGAAGCTTTCTTT.

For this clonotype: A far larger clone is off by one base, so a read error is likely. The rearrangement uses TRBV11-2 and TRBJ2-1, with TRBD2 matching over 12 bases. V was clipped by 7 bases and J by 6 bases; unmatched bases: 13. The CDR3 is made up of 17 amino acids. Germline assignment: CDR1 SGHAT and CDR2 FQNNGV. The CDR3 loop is CASNKKTSGGLGNEQFF. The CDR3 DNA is TGTGCCAGCAACAAAAAGACTAGCGGGGGCCTAGGCAATGAGCAGTTCTTC. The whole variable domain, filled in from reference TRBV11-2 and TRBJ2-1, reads EAGVAQSPRYKIIEKRQSVAFWCNPISGHATLYWYQQILGQGPKLLIQFQNNGVVDDSQLPKDRFSAERLKGVDSTLKIQPAKLEDSAVYLCASNKKTSGGLGNEQFFGPGTRLTVL.

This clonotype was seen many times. In DNA form, the CDR3 reads TGTGCTAGTGGTTTGATTTTGGGACAGCAGAACACTGAAGCTTTCTTT. It is translated as CASGLILGQQNTEAFF. The chain couples TRBV12-5 to TRBJ1-1; 7 nucleotides align to TRBD1. The V and J ends lost 2 bases and 1 base, in that order; junction bases with no gene match: 7. The CDR3 spans 16 residues. Germline V lookup: CDR1 LGHNT, CDR2 FRNRAP.

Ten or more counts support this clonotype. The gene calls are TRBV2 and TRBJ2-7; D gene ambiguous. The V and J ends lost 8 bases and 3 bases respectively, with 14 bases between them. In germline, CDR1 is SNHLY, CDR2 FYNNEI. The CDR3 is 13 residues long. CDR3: CASGDLGIYEQYF. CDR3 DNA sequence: TGTGCCAGCGGCGACCTGGGGATCTACGAGCAGTACTTC.

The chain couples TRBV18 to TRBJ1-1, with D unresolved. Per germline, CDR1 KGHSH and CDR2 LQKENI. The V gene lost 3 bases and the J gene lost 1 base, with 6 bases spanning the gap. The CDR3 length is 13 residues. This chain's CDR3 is CASSPQQNTEAFF. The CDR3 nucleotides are TGTGCCAGCTCACCTCAACAGAACACTGAAGCTTTCTTT.

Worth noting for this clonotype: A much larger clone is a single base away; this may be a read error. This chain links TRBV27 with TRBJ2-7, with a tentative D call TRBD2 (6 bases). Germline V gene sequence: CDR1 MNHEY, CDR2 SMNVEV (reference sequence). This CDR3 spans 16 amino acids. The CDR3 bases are TGTGCCAGCAGTTTAACCCTCCTGGGGGGTCCCTACAAGCAGTACTTC. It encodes CASSLTLLGGPYKQYF.

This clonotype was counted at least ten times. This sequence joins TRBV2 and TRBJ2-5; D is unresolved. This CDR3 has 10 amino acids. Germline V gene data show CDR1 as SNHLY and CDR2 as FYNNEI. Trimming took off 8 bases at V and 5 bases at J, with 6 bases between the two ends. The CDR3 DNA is TGTGCCAGCTCTATGGAGACCCAGTACTTC. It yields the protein CASSMETQYF.

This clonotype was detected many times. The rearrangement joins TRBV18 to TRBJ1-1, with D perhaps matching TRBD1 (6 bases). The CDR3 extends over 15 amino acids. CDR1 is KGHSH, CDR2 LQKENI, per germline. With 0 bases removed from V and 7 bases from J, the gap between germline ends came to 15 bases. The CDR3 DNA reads TGTGCCAGCTCACCACCCTCCGGGACAAACTATGAAGCTTTCTTT. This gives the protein CASSPPSGTNYEAFF.

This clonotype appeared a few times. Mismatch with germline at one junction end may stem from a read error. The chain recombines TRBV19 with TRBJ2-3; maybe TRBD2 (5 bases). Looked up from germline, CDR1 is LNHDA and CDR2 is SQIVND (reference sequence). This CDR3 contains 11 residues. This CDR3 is CASTSRDTQYF. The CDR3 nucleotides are TGTGCCAGTACTAGCAGAGATACGCAGTATTTT.

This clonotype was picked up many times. CDR3 protein: CASSEGNEQYF. The CDR3 DNA reads as TGTGCCAGCAGTGAAGGGAACGAGCAGTACTTC. The chain recombines TRBV6-1 with TRBJ2-7, with no clear D. V lost 1 base and J 5 bases, leaving 3 bases between the germline ends. Germline V gives CDR1 MNHNS, CDR2 SASEGT. The CDR3 consists of 11 residues.

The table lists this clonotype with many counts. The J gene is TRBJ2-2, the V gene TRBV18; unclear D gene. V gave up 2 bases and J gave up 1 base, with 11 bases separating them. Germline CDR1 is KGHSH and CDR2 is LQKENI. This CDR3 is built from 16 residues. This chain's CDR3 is CASSPYSPKNTGELFF. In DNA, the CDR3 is TGTGCCAGCTCACCATATTCTCCGAAGAACACCGGGGAGCTGTTTTTT. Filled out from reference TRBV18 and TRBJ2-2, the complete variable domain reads NAGVMQNPRHLVRRRGQEARLRCSPMKGHSHVYWYRQLPEEGLKFMVYLQKENIIDESGMPKERFSAEFPKEGPSILRIQQVVRGDSAAYFCASSPYSPKNTGELFFGEGSRLTVL.

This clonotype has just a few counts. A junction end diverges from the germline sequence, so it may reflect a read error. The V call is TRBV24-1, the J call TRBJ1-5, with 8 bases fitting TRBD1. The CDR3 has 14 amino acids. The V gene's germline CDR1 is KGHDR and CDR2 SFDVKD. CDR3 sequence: CTTSDFTKPDRVHF. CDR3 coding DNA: TGTACCACCAGTGATTTCACAAAACCGGACAGGGTACATTTT.

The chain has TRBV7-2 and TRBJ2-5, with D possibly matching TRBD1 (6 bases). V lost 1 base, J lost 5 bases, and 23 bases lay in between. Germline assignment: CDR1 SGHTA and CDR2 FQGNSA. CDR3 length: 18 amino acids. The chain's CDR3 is CASSLGANRVSRVETQYF. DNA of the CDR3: TGTGCCAGCAGCTTAGGGGCCAACAGGGTTTCAAGGGTCGAGACCCAGTACTTC.

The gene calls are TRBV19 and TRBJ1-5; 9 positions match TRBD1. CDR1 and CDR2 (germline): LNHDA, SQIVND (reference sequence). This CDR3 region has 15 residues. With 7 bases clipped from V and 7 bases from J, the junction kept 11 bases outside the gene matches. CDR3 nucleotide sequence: TGTGCCAGTATAGGCCGACAGGGGGAACGCCAGCCCCAGCATTTT. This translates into CASIGRQGERQPQHF.

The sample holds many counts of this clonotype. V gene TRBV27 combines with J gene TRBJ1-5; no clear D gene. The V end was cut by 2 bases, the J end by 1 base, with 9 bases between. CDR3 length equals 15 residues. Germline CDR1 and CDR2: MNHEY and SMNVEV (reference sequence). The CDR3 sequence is CASSLEGWSNQPQHF. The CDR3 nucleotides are TGTGCCAGCAGTTTAGAAGGGTGGAGCAATCAGCCCCAGCATTTT.

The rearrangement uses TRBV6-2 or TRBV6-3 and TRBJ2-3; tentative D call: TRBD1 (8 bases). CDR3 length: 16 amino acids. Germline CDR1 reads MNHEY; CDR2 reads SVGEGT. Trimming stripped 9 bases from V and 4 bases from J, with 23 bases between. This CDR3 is CASRTGGAGDPDTQYF. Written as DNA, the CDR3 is TGTGCCAGTCGAACAGGGGGGGCCGGAGACCCAGATACGCAGTATTTT.

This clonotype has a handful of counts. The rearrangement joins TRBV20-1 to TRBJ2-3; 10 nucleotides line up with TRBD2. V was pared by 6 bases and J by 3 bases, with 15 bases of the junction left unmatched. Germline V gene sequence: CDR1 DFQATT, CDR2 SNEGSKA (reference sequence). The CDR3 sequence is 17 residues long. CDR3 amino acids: CSARPRLAGVVTDTQYF. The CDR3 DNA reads TGCAGTGCCCGTCCGCGGCTAGCGGGAGTTGTGACAGATACGCAGTATTTT.

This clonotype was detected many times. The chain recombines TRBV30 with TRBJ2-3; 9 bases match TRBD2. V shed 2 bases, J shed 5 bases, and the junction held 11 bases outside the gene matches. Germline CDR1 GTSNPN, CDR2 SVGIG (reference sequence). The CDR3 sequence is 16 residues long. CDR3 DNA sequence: TGTGCCTGGAGTATATCGGCTAGCGGGACAAAAGATACGCAGTATTTT. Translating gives CAWSISASGTKDTQYF.

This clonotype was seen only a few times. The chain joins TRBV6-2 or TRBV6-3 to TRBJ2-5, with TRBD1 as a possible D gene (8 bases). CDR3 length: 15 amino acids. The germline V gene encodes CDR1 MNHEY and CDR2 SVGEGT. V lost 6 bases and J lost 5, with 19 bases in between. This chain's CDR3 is CASSPPGQGGETQYF. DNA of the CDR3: TGTGCCAGCAGCCCCCCCGGACAGGGAGGGGAGACCCAGTACTTC.

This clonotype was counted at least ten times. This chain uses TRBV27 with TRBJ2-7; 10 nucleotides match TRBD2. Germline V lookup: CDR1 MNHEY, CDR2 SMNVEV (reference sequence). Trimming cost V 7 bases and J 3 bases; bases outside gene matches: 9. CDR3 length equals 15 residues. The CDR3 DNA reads TGTGCCAGCACGTCGTTAACTAGCGGGAACTACGAGCAGTACTTC. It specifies CASTSLTSGNYEQYF.

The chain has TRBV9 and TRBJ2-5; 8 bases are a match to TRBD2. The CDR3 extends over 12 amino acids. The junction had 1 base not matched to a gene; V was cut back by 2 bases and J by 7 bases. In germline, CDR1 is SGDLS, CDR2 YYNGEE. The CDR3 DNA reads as TGTGCCAGCAGCGTCGGGGGGGGGACCCAGTACTTC. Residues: CASSVGGGTQYF.

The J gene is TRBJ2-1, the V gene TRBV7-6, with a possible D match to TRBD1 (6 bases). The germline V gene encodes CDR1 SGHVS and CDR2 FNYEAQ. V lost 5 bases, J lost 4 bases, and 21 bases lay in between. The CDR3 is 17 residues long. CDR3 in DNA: TGTGCCAGCAGCCGCAACACCGGACAGAGAGCTTACAATGAGCAGTTCTTC. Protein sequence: CASSRNTGQRAYNEQFF.

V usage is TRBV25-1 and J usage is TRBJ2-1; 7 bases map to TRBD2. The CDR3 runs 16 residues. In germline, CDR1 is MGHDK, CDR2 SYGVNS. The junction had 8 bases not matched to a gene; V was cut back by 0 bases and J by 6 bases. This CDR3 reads CASSEYGGSIFNEQFF. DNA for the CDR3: TGTGCCAGCAGTGAATACGGCGGGAGTATCTTCAATGAGCAGTTCTTC.

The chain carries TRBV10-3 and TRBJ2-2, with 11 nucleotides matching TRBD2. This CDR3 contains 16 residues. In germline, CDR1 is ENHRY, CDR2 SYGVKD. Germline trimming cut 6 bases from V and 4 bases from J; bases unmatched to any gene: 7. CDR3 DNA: TGTGCCATCAGGGAACTAGCGGGAGTAATCACCGGGGAGCTGTTTTTT. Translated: CAIRELAGVITGELFF.

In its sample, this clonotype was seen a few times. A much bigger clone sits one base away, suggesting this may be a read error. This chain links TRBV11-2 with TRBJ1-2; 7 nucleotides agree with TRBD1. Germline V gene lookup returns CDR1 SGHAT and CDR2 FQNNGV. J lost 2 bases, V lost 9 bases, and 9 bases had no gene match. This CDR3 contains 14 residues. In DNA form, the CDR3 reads TGTGCCAGGAGAAAAGGGGGCGCGAACTATGGCTACACCTTC. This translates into CARRKGGANYGYTF.